This T cell receptor (beta chain) came from a study of cytomegalovirus exposure and HLA in healthy donors. Turning to the study itself: In an early release, HLA-typed donors contributed about 80 million unique TCR sequences.

Use of 60 Vbeta and 13 Jbeta primers characterized the PCR. Repertoires were generated with immunoSEQ multiplex PCR, while TCRdb's copy carries only in-frame clones and drops some. The table has 160,000 or so clones, roughly 82% seen once. Unmatched junction bases numbered 9, after V lost 4 bases and J lost 1 base. CDR3 length: 16 amino acids. Germline CDR1 reads SGHVS; CDR2 reads FQNEAQ. Worth noting for this clone: Its antigen is still unknown.

General study points: Analyses of presence and absence presupposed an approximately uniform sequencing depth across donors.

The donors were healthy bone marrow donors. This TCR was recovered from a woman aged 45-65 years in good health and CMV-seronegative. This rearrangement joins TRBV7-8 to TRBJ2-7; TRBD1 matches 8 bases. The source material was PBMCs. This chain's CDR3 is CASSSPRTGLSYEQYF. For the CDR3, the DNA is TGTGCCAGCAGCTCCCCCCGGACAGGGCTATCCTACGAGCAGTACTTC.